The T cell receptor (beta chain) under discussion was sequenced for a study of T cell clonality in common variable immunodeficiency. In its sample, this clone was seen many times. Its antigen is still unknown. Read data end 3 residues before the CDR3 end; the end is taken from the germline J gene. J lost 4 bases, V lost 0 bases, and 5 bases had no gene match. This CDR3 contains 15 residues. CDR1 and CDR2 from the germline V gene are SGHTA and FQGNSA. Reduced serum IgG, IgA and/or IgM plus specific antibody deficiency defined CVID. Replacement immunoglobulin had been given to every CVID subject for at least one year. Blood came from CVID subjects not ill and not taking immunomodulatory or immunosuppressive medication. Overall study results and limits: Fewer deletions and N-nucleotide insertions were reportedly seen in common variable immunodeficiency TCR beta sequences.

TCRdb keeps only in-frame clones here, not all; method: immunoSEQ multiplex PCR. The sample is made up of 25,000 to 35,000 clones, none counted only once. This rearrangement joins TRBV7-2 to TRBJ2-7, with 8 bases fitting TRBD2. The sample consisted of peripheral blood mononuclear cells. The TCR comes from a human donor with common variable immunodeficiency. The CDR3 bases that were read are TGTGCCAGCAGCTTAGCCTCAGCGGGGGAATACGAG. This encodes CASSLASAGEYE. The CDR3 in its entirety is CASSLASAGEYEQYF.